Presented here are 9 T cell receptor beta chains from one specimen sequenced in a study of technical replicates of blood from several donors. Profiling relied on immunoSEQ multiplex PCR, and the TCRdb table lists in-frame clones only, not all of them. The table records approximately 73,000 clones, around 96% of them present only once. The sequencing sample was made of T cells isolated from PBMCs. Receptors were obtained from a human donor in good health.

The chain recombines TRBV18 with TRBJ1-2; 8 positions match TRBD1. Germline-derived CDR1 and CDR2 are KGHSH and LQKENI. There are 12 residues in the CDR3. V lost 2 bases and J lost 13; bases outside the gene matches: 6. Here the CDR3 DNA reads TGTGCCAGCTCACCAAACAGGGGGTCTTCCACCTTC. Translating it yields CASSPNRGSSTF.

This clone was seen a single time. The chain combines TRBV19 with TRBJ1-5, with D possibly being TRBD1 (5 bases). This CDR3 contains 14 residues. Trimming took 5 bases from V and 5 from J, leaving 13 bases between them. The germline V gene encodes CDR1 LNHDA and CDR2 SQIVND (reference sequence). DNA for the CDR3: TGTGCCAGTAGTCAATACGGGGGAGATCAGCCCCAGCATTTT. Amino acid sequence: CASSQYGGDQPQHF.

The chain is built from TRBV4-2 and TRBJ2-1; 11 nucleotides agree with TRBD2. Losses at the gene ends were 0 bases for V and 1 base for J; bases not matched to a gene: 11. CDR1 and CDR2 from the germline V gene are LGHNA and YNFKEQ. The CDR3 loop spans 20 amino acids. This chain's CDR3 is CASSQDSLAGDGRSYNEQFF. CDR3 bases: TGTGCCAGCAGCCAAGACTCACTAGCGGGGGATGGCCGGTCCTACAATGAGCAGTTCTTC.

This clone was picked up a small number of times. This rearrangement joins TRBV11-3 to TRBJ2-3; D is perhaps TRBD2 (5 bases). The CDR3 is 13 residues long. Trimming removed 3 bases from V and 4 bases from J, with 8 bases in between. Germline V gene sequence: CDR1 SGHNT, CDR2 YENEEA. Here the CDR3 DNA reads TGTGCCAGCAGCTTCCGGGATCCAGATACGCAGTATTTT. This sequence encodes CASSFRDPDTQYF.

This clone was counted a single time. The chain recombines TRBV6-6 with TRBJ2-7, with D tentatively TRBD2 (6 bases). V was trimmed by 0 bases and J by 7 bases, leaving 19 bases between them. Germline CDR1 reads MNHNY; CDR2 reads SVGAGI (reference sequence). The CDR3 sequence is 16 residues long. The CDR3 nucleotides read TGTGCCAGCAGTTACTCTTCCGGGACTCGAATTGGGGAGCAGTACTTC. It is translated as CASSYSSGTRIGEQYF.

The genes are TRBV19 and TRBJ2-3; TRBD1 might be the D (5 bases). CDR1 is LNHDA and CDR2 is SQIVND in the germline V gene (reference sequence). V lost 0 bases, J lost 2 bases, and 15 bases lay in between. The CDR3 runs to 17 residues. CDR3 DNA: TGTGCCAGTAGTATAGACCCTAAGGGGCTTATCACAGATACGCAGTATTTT. It encodes CASSIDPKGLITDTQYF.

This chain uses TRBV28 with TRBJ1-3; no firm D call. Deletions cut 6 bases from V and 2 bases from J, with 17 bases between. CDR3 length: 16 residues. Per the germline V gene, CDR1 is MDHEN and CDR2 is SYDVKM. The CDR3 DNA reads TGTGCCAGCAGCCCTGACGTTGCGGGGACTGGAAACACCATATATTTT. The encoded protein is CASSPDVAGTGNTIYF.

This chain uses TRBV19 with TRBJ2-1; 8 bases align to TRBD2. The CDR3 contains 20 residues. The V and J ends lost 5 bases and 0 bases, in that order; junction bases with no gene match: 18. Germline V CDR1 and CDR2: LNHDA, SQIVND (reference sequence). CDR3 region: CASSPRRIPSGLSSYNEQFF. The CDR3 nucleotides are TGTGCCAGTAGTCCCCGACGAATCCCTAGCGGGCTAAGCTCCTACAATGAGCAGTTCTTC.

CDR3 nucleotide sequence: TGCGCCAGCAGTGCTACAGGGTCCTACACCTTC. Amino acid sequence: CASSATGSYTF. V usage is TRBV10-2 and J usage is TRBJ1-2, with D possibly matching TRBD1 (6 bases). Germline loops: CDR1 WSHSY, CDR2 SAAADI. This CDR3 is built from 11 residues. V was trimmed by 4 bases and J by 10 bases, leaving 10 bases between them.